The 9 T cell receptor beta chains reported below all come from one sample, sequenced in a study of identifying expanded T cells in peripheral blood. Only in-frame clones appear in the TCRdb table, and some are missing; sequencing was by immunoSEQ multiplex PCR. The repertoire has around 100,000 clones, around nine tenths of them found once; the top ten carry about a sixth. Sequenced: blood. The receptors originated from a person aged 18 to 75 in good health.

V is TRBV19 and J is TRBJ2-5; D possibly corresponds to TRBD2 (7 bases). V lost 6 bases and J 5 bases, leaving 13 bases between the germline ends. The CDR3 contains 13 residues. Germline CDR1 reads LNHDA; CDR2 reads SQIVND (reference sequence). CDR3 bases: TGTGCCAGTAGCCTCGGGGGGCCGGAGACCCAGTACTTC. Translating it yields CASSLGGPETQYF.

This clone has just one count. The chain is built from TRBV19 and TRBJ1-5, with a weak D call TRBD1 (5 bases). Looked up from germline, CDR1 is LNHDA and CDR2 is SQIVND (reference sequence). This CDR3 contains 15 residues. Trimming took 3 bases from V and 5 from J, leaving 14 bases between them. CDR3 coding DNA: TGTGCCAGTAGTATCCGACCGGTGGGGCATCAGCCCCAGCATTTT. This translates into CASSIRPVGHQPQHF.

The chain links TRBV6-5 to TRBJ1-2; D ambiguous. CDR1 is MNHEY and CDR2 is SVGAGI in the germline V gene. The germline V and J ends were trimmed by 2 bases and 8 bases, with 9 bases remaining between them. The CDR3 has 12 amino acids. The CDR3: CASSYRVYGYTF. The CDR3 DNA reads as TGTGCCAGCAGTTACAGGGTTTACGGCTACACCTTC.

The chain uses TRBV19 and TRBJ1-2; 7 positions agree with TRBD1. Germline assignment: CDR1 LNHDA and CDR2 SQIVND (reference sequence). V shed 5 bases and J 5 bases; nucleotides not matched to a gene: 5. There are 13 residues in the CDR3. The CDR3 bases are TGTGCCAGTAGTCTGGGACAGCTTTATGGCTACACCTTC. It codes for CASSLGQLYGYTF.

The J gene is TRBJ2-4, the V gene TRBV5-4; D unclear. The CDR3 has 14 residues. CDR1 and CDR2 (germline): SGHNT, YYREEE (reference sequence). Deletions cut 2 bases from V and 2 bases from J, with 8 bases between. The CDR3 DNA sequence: TGTGCCAGCAGCTTCCATTCGACCAAAAACATTCAGTACTTC. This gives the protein CASSFHSTKNIQYF.

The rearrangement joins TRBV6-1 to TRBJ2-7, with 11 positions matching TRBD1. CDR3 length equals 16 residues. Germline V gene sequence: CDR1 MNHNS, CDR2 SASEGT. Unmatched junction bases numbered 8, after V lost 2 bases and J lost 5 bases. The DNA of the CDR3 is TGTGCCAGCAGTGAAAACCGGGACAGGGGGTTTGACGAGCAGTACTTC. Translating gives CASSENRDRGFDEQYF.

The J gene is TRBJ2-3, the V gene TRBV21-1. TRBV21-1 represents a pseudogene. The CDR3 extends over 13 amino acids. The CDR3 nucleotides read TGTGCCAGCAGCAAAGGCCCCACAGATACGCAGTATTTT. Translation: CASSKGPTDTQYF.

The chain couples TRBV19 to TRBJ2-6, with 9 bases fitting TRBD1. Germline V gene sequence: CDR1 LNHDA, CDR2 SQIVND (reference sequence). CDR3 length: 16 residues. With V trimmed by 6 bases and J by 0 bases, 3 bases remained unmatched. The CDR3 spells CASRDRGHSGANVLTF. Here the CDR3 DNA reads TGTGCCAGTAGGGACAGGGGACACTCTGGGGCCAACGTCCTGACTTTC.

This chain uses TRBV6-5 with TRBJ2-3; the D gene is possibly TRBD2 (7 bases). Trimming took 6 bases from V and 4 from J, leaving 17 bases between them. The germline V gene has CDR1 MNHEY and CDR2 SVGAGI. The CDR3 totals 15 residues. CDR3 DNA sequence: TGTGCCAGCAGCCATGAGACGGGGGGCCCAGATACGCAGTATTTT. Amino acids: CASSHETGGPDTQYF.